The present T cell receptor beta chain was sequenced within a study of T cell clonality in common variable immunodeficiency. Study results and caveats: Shared TCRbeta clones were fewer between CVID subjects than controls. In common variable immunodeficiency, TCR beta chains reportedly carried fewer deletions and N-nucleotide insertions. CVID subjects had higher TCRbeta clonality than healthy controls, most marked in about a third.

V shed 2 bases and J 4 bases; nucleotides not matched to a gene: 14. The germline V gene has CDR1 MNHNS and CDR2 SASEGT. The CDR3 sequence is 19 residues long. CVID and control samples used equivalent genomic DNA input. The assay was immunoSEQ multiplex PCR, and TCRdb's table has in-frame clones only and misses some. The sample was found to contain 35,000 to 50,000 clones, and every one recurs. This clone was seen at least ten times. The antigen remains undetermined. The read ends 3 residues shy of where the CDR3 ends; the end is completed using the germline J gene. This receptor was obtained from a person between 18 and 75 years old in good health. This chain links TRBV6-1 with TRBJ2-1, with TRBD2 matching 10 bases. Sequenced: peripheral blood mononuclear cells. The DNA read from the CDR3 is TGTGCCAGCAGTGAATACCCCCAGGAACTAGCGGGAACTTACAATGAG. Protein sequence: CASSEYPQELAGTYNE. The CDR3 reads in full as CASSEYPQELAGTYNEQFF.